This is a list of T cell receptor beta chains from one sample in a study of tumor-infiltrating lymphocytes in localized non-small cell lung cancer. Produced via immunoSEQ multiplex PCR; TCRdb's table is partial and in-frame only. The sample holds about 12,000 clones, roughly 85% seen once. Sequences were obtained from uninvolved lung tissue not adjacent to the tumor. These receptors all come from a human donor with non-small cell lung cancer. CDR3s include the opening cysteine and the closing phenylalanine or tryptophan. A D gene is named only where the DNA matches it firmly. Not all rows give a size; the values are once, few, many and, for expanded clones, a class.

-	TRBV7-9	13	TRBJ2-5	few	CASSVSGRETQYF	TGTGCCAGCAGCGTTAGCGGCAGAGAGACCCAGTACTTC
TRBD1	TRBV6-4	15	TRBJ1-2	-	CASSDSAGGSYGYTF	TGTGCCAGCAGTGATTCGGCAGGGGGGTCCTATGGCTACACCTTC
-	TRBV19	15	TRBJ2-5	once	CASSMEGLDQETQYF	TGTGCCAGTAGTATGGAGGGTCTGGACCAAGAGACCCAGTACTTC
-	TRBV5-6	15	TRBJ1-2	-	CASSLAAVSRSGYTF	TGTGCCAGCAGCTTGGCCGCTGTTTCCAGGTCCGGCTACACCTTC
TRBD2	TRBV6-4	16	TRBJ2-3	-	CASSDVAGGKSFTQYF	TGTGCCAGCAGTGACGTAGCGGGTGGCAAGTCTTTTACGCAGTATTTT
-	TRBV6-1	15	TRBJ2-7	once	CASSVALAPSYEQYF	TGTGCCAGCAGTGTAGCGTTAGCGCCTTCCTACGAGCAGTACTTC
TRBD1	TRBV6-1	15	TRBJ1-1	-	CASSEDFGTGRLLFF	TGTGCCAGCAGTGAAGATTTCGGGACAGGTCGGTTGCTTTTCTTT
-	TRBV10-3	15	TRBJ2-7	-	CAISESLADSYEQYF	TGTGCCATCAGTGAGTCATTAGCGGACTCCTACGAGCAGTACTTC
TRBD2	TRBV6-1	15	TRBJ2-1	few	CASSELAGGYNEQFF	TGTGCCAGCAGTGAACTAGCGGGAGGCTACAATGAGCAGTTCTTC
TRBD1	TRBV7-8	15	TRBJ1-4	-	CASSSQGATNEKLFF	TGTGCCAGCAGCTCACAGGGGGCTACTAATGAAAAACTGTTTTTT
-	TRBV5-5	12	TRBJ1-2	few	CASSLGGYGYTF	TGTGCCAGCAGCTTGGGGGGCTATGGCTACACCTTC
-	TRBV19	13	TRBJ1-1	-	CASSIGRDLEAFF	TGTGCCAGTAGTATAGGAAGGGACCTTGAAGCTTTCTTT
TRBD1	TRBV5-6	14	TRBJ1-3	-	CASSWTGGGNTIYF	TGTGCCAGCAGCTGGACAGGGGGAGGAAACACCATATATTTT
-	TRBV11-1	13	TRBJ1-1	-	CASGITRNTEAFF	TGTGCCAGCGGCATTACAAGGAACACTGAAGCTTTCTTT
-	TRBV25-1	15	TRBJ2-1	-	CASSEVGDSYNEQFF	TGTGCCAGCAGTGAAGTGGGGGACTCCTACAATGAGCAGTTCTTC
-	TRBV10-1	15	TRBJ2-2	-	CASRPGVGNTGELFF	TGCGCCAGCAGGCCAGGGGTCGGGAACACCGGGGAGCTGTTTTTT
-	TRBV5-1	15	TRBJ2-7	-	CASSLDRTSRYEQYF	TGCGCCAGCAGCTTGGACAGGACCTCGCGCTACGAGCAGTACTTC
TRBD1	TRBV11-2	15	TRBJ2-2	-	CASSSPGQKTGELFF	TGTGCCAGCAGTTCCCCGGGACAGAAAACCGGGGAGCTGTTTTTT
-	TRBV10-2	17	TRBJ2-1	-	CASRGGEGRGFYNEQFF	TGCGCCAGCAGGGGGGGCGAGGGGAGGGGCTTCTACAATGAGCAGTTCTTC
-	TRBV30	13	TRBJ1-5	-	CAWSVGGNQPQHF	TGTGCCTGGAGTGTAGGGGGGAATCAGCCCCAGCATTTT
-	TRBV5-1	13	TRBJ2-2	-	CASSYQGGGELFF	TGCGCCAGCAGTTACCAGGGAGGCGGGGAGCTGTTTTTT
-	TRBV6-5	15	TRBJ1-1	-	CASGYPGASNTEAFF	TGTGCCAGCGGTTACCCGGGGGCCTCTAACACTGAAGCTTTCTTT
TRBD1	TRBV2	14	TRBJ1-4	-	CASSPGTGNEKLFF	TGTGCCAGCAGTCCCGGGACAGGGAATGAAAAACTGTTTTTT
-	TRBV6-4	13	TRBJ2-1	-	CASSDGGNNEQFF	TGTGCCAGCAGTGACGGGGGAAACAATGAGCAGTTCTTC
TRBD1	TRBV7-3	13	TRBJ1-6	-	CASSKQGDSPLHF	TGTGCCAGCAGCAAACAGGGGGATTCACCCCTCCACTTT
-	TRBV6-1	16	TRBJ2-7	-	CASSESPLPPSHEQYF	TGTGCCAGCAGTGAGTCCCCCCTACCCCCCAGCCACGAGCAGTACTTC
-	TRBV30	11	TRBJ1-4	-	CAWSQDSGLFF	TGTGCCTGGAGCCAGGACAGTGGTCTGTTTTTT
TRBD1	TRBV5-1	12	TRBJ2-7	-	CASSGDSYEQYF	TGCGCCAGCAGTGGGGACAGCTACGAGCAGTACTTC
-	TRBV29-1	11	TRBJ1-1	-	CSVVWGTEAFF	TGCAGCGTTGTATGGGGTACTGAAGCTTTCTTT
-	TRBV5-6	11	TRBJ1-2	-	CASSFDVGYTF	TGTGCCAGCAGCTTCGACGTCGGCTACACCTTC
-	TRBV11-3	13	TRBJ1-1	-	CASSRTMNTEAFF	TGTGCCAGCAGCCGAACCATGAACACTGAAGCTTTCTTT
TRBD2	TRBV5-4	16	TRBJ2-2	-	CASSLGLAGSGGELFF	TGTGCCAGCAGCTTGGGTCTAGCGGGATCAGGGGGGGAGCTGTTTTTT
-	TRBV5-6	15	TRBJ2-3	few	CASRISTGPTDTQYF	TGTGCCAGCAGGATAAGTACGGGTCCCACAGATACGCAGTATTTT
-	TRBV5-6	14	TRBJ2-3	-	CASSPGLSTDTQYF	TGTGCCAGCAGCCCGGGACTTAGCACAGATACGCAGTATTTT
TRBD1	TRBV28	14	TRBJ1-2	-	CASRGTGVFYGYTF	TGTGCCAGCAGGGGGACAGGGGTATTCTATGGCTACACCTTC
-	TRBV20-1	11	TRBJ1-5	-	CSASGNQPQHF	TGCAGTGCTAGCGGAAATCAGCCCCAGCATTTT
TRBD1	TRBV28	13	TRBJ1-1	-	CASTPTGRTEAFF	TGTGCCAGCACCCCGACAGGGAGAACTGAAGCTTTCTTT
-	TRBV6-5	14	TRBJ2-1	-	CASGASSSYNEQFF	TGTGCCAGCGGGGCTTCCAGCTCCTACAATGAGCAGTTCTTC
TRBD1	TRBV6-4	15	TRBJ2-3	few	CASSPWDRHTDTQYF	TGTGCCAGCAGCCCCTGGGACAGACACACAGATACGCAGTATTTT
-	TRBV6-5	14	TRBJ2-2	-	CASRLVENTGELFF	TGTGCCAGCCGGCTGGTCGAGAACACCGGGGAGCTGTTTTTT
-	TRBV5-1	16	TRBJ2-7	-	CASSTGDSLSSYEQYF	TGCGCCAGCAGCACCGGGGACTCCCTAAGCTCCTACGAGCAGTACTTC
-	TRBV7-9	15	TRBJ2-2	few	CASSLAGVNTGELFF	TGTGCCAGCAGCTTAGCGGGGGTGAACACCGGGGAGCTGTTTTTT
TRBD1	TRBV6-1	14	TRBJ2-7	-	CASSSGTGSYEQYF	TGTGCCAGCAGTTCCGGGACAGGCTCCTACGAGCAGTACTTC